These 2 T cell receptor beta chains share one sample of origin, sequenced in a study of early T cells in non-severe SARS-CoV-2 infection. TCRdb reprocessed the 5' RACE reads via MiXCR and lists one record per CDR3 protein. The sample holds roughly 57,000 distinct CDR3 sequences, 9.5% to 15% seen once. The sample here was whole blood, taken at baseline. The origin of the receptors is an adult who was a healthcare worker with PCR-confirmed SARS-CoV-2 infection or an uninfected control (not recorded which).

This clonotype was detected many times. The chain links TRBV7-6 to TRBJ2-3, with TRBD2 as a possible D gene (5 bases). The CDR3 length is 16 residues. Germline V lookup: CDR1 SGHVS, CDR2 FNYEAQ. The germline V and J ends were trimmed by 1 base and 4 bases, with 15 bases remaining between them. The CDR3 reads CASSLESSLEADTQYF. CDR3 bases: TGTGCCAGCAGCTTAGAGAGCAGTTTGGAGGCAGATACGCAGTATTTT.

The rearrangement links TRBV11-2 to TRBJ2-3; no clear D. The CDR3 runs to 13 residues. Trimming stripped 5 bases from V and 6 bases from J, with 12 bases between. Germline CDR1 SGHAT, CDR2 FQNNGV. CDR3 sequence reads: CASSAPLGDTQYF. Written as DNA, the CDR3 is TGTGCCAGCAGCGCTCCTTTAGGGGATACGCAGTATTTT.